These 26 T cell receptor beta chains share one sample of origin, sequenced in a study of Ad26.COV2.S vaccination and SARS-CoV-2 variants. The assay was immunoSEQ multiplex PCR, and TCRdb's table has in-frame clones only and misses some. The repertoire holds a few hundred thousand clones, with around 86% as singletons. Stated treatment: 19 received Ad26.COV2.S at low or high dose, single or two shots; five or six received placebo; per-sample allocation not given. Following the first vaccine or placebo injection, samples were taken on day 63. The source material was peripheral blood, sampled in a trial of Ad26.COV2.S vaccine versus placebo. All receptors come from a person aged 18-60 years who received the Ad26.COV2.S COVID-19 vaccine or a placebo.

As for this clone: The germline gene is not matched at one end of the junction; a read error may be the cause. This chain joins TRBV4-2 and TRBJ1-4, with D maybe TRBD1 (5 bases). The CDR3 extends over 19 amino acids. Germline-derived CDR1 and CDR2 are LGHNA and YNFKEQ. The CDR3 DNA is TGTGCCAGCACCCAATTTCCCGCGTTGACAGCTGCAACTAATGAAAAACTGTTTTTT. Translation: CASTQFPALTAATNEKLFF.

V usage is TRBV4-1 and J usage is TRBJ1-1, with D uncertain. The CDR3 length is 16 residues. The V end was cut by 0 bases, the J end by 0 bases, with 11 bases between. Germline CDR1 MGHRA, CDR2 YSYEKL. The CDR3 DNA reads as TGCGCCAGCAGCCAAGATTCGGGAGTGATGAACACTGAAGCTTTCTTT. It is translated as CASSQDSGVMNTEAFF.

The rearrangement joins TRBV6-2 or TRBV6-3 to TRBJ1-6, with 7 nucleotides matching TRBD1. This CDR3 has 18 residues. Germline V gene lookup returns CDR1 MNHEY and CDR2 SVGEGT. Germline trimming cut 6 bases from V and 11 bases from J; bases unmatched to any gene: 22. CDR3 nucleotide sequence: TGTGCCAGCAGCTCACCGAGGGGGCGGCCCGAGATTATGGCACCCCTCCACTTT. As protein: CASSSPRGRPEIMAPLHF.

The genes are TRBV11-2 and TRBJ2-2, with TRBD1 matching 9 bases. Trimming cost V 5 bases and J 2 bases; bases outside gene matches: 6. There are 16 residues in the CDR3. Germline V lookup: CDR1 SGHAT, CDR2 FQNNGV. The CDR3 loop reads CASSPRDRVNTGELFF. The CDR3 DNA reads as TGTGCCAGCAGCCCCCGGGACAGGGTTAACACCGGGGAGCTGTTTTTT.

The genes are TRBV5-1 and TRBJ1-2; D not resolved. Trimming removed 0 bases from V and 4 bases from J, with 19 bases in between. The germline gives CDR1 SGHRS, CDR2 YFSETQ. The CDR3 loop spans 17 amino acids. DNA of the CDR3: TGCGCCAGCAGCTTGGATACAACTCTTACGATTACCTATGGCTACACCTTC. This encodes CASSLDTTLTITYGYTF.

The chain carries TRBV5-4 and TRBJ2-2; 7 bases map to TRBD1. CDR1 SGHNT and CDR2 YYREEE come from the germline V gene (reference sequence). J lost 0 bases, V lost 4 bases, and 6 bases had no gene match. CDR3 size: 16 residues. The CDR3 sequence is CASSPETGPNTGELFF. CDR3 DNA: TGTGCCAGCAGCCCCGAGACAGGGCCGAACACCGGGGAGCTGTTTTTT.

CDR3 DNA sequence: TGTGCCAGCAGTTTCGCTTGGGGACGGGGGGAAAAACTGTTTTTT. It is translated as CASSFAWGRGEKLFF. V is TRBV6-5 and J is TRBJ1-4; TRBD1 might be the D (5 bases). V was pared by 4 bases and J by 8 bases, with 17 bases between. There are 15 residues in the CDR3. The germline V gene encodes CDR1 MNHEY and CDR2 SVGAGI.

The rearrangement uses TRBV27 and TRBJ2-1; TRBD2 matches at 10 bases. Losses at the gene ends were 9 bases for V and 1 base for J; bases not matched to a gene: 12. CDR1 is MNHEY and CDR2 is SMNVEV in the germline V gene (reference sequence). The CDR3 loop spans 17 amino acids. CDR3 in amino acids: CASTAGGPAGSYNEQFF. The CDR3 coding sequence is TGTGCCAGTACAGCGGGGGGGCCGGCGGGGTCCTACAATGAGCAGTTCTTC.

The gene calls are TRBV2 and TRBJ2-1, with D perhaps TRBD1 (6 bases). The CDR3 contains 13 residues. Germline-derived CDR1 and CDR2 are SNHLY and FYNNEI. The V and J ends lost 4 bases and 7 bases respectively, with 11 bases between them. CDR3 protein: CASSGNRVNEQFF. The DNA of the CDR3 is TGTGCCAGCAGTGGCAACAGGGTGAATGAGCAGTTCTTC.

This sequence joins TRBV4-3 and TRBJ1-2; maybe TRBD1 (5 bases). V lost 1 base to trimming and J lost 4 bases, with 13 bases between them. From germline, CDR1 is LGHNA and CDR2 YSLEER. The CDR3 is 15 residues long. Here the CDR3 DNA reads TGCGCCAGCAGCCAAGTAGGCAGGGCGAGCTATGGCTACACCTTC. Its translation: CASSQVGRASYGYTF.

The chain carries TRBV3-1 (or the pseudogene TRBV3-2) and TRBJ2-7; D possibly corresponds to TRBD1 (6 bases). V lost 4 bases and J lost 9, with 22 bases in between. CDR3 size: 15 residues. Germline V gene sequence: CDR1 LGHDT, CDR2 YNNKEL (reference sequence). The CDR3 reads CASSRDGQYGLWQYF. The DNA of the CDR3 is TGTGCCAGCAGCCGCGACGGACAGTATGGCCTATGGCAGTACTTC.

CDR3 sequence reads: CASSQEGRVTDTQYF. CDR3 DNA sequence: TGTGCCAGCAGCCAAGAGGGGCGGGTCACAGATACGCAGTATTTT. The chain uses TRBV4-2 and TRBJ2-3; either TRBD1 or TRBD2 may fit D (5 bases each). This CDR3 has 15 residues. CDR1 and CDR2 (germline): LGHNA, YNFKEQ. Trimming took 0 bases from V and 2 from J, leaving 9 bases between them.

The V gene is TRBV6-5, the J gene TRBJ2-7; 8 nucleotides align to TRBD1. The V gene's germline CDR1 is MNHEY and CDR2 SVGAGI. V was clipped by 4 bases and J by 3 bases; unmatched bases: 2. The CDR3 extends over 13 amino acids. DNA of the CDR3: TGTGCCAGCAGTTCAGGGGGCTTCTACGAGCAGTACTTC. Amino acid sequence: CASSSGGFYEQYF.

The rearrangement links TRBV19 to TRBJ2-7; D remains unclear. The CDR3 is 13 amino acids. Germline V gene lookup returns CDR1 LNHDA and CDR2 SQIVND (reference sequence). V lost 4 bases, J lost 6 bases, and 13 bases lay in between. The CDR3 nucleotides read TGTGCCAGTAGTACCGGGCTGGTTCTCGAGCAGTACTTC. Translation gives CASSTGLVLEQYF.

The chain recombines TRBV5-6 with TRBJ2-5; TRBD1 or TRBD2 may be the D gene (5 bases each). The CDR3 sequence is 15 residues long. Germline CDR1 SGHDT, CDR2 YYEEEE. Trimming left V 1 base short and J 4 bases short, with 14 bases between. The chain's CDR3 is CASSLKRGLVETQYF. The CDR3 nucleotides are TGTGCCAGCAGCTTGAAGAGGGGCCTGGTAGAGACCCAGTACTTC.

The chain links TRBV6-5 to TRBJ2-5; a possible D gene is TRBD2 (7 bases). The V gene lost 10 bases and the J gene lost 4 bases, with 16 bases spanning the gap. The CDR3 covers 13 residues. CDR1 is MNHEY and CDR2 is SVGAGI in the germline V gene. The CDR3 reads CAIGGGRGETQYF. CDR3 DNA sequence: TGTGCCATAGGGGGGGGCAGGGGAGAGACCCAGTACTTC.

This clone was observed a single time. One end of the junction does not line up with germline, which may come from a read error. The V call is TRBV4-1, the J call TRBJ2-1; unclear D gene. In germline, CDR1 is MGHRA, CDR2 YSYEKL. The CDR3 covers 11 residues. The chain's CDR3 is CASSLGRSVVF. The CDR3 DNA follows: TGCGCCAGCAGCCTAGGCCGTTCTGTGGTCTTC.

This clone was observed a few times. The chain's CDR3 is CAWSVDANSPLHF. The CDR3 DNA sequence: TGTGCCTGGAGTGTAGATGCCAATTCACCCCTCCACTTT. The chain combines TRBV30 with TRBJ1-6; no reliable D call. The germline CDR1 and CDR2 sequences are GTSNPN and SVGIG (reference sequence). V gave up 0 bases and J gave up 7 bases, with 7 bases separating them. This CDR3 is 13 amino acids long.

The J gene is TRBJ1-5, the V gene TRBV19; no clear D gene. Trimming pared 3 bases from V and 3 bases from J, leaving 9 bases between. This CDR3 region has 14 residues. CDR1 LNHDA and CDR2 SQIVND come from the germline V gene (reference sequence). The chain's CDR3 is CASSMGQNNQPQHF. The CDR3 DNA reads TGTGCCAGTAGTATGGGTCAGAACAATCAGCCCCAGCATTTT.

CDR3 DNA sequence: TGTGCCATCAGTGAGTCAGTAGCAGAGGCCAAAAACATTCAGTACTTC. Residues: CAISESVAEAKNIQYF. This chain uses TRBV10-3 with TRBJ2-4, with D unclear. The CDR3 has 16 residues. CDR1 is ENHRY and CDR2 is SYGVKD in the germline V gene. V was trimmed by 0 bases and J by 1 base, leaving 10 bases between them.

This clone was counted only a few times. The V gene is TRBV5-4, the J gene TRBJ1-2; 9 bases are shared with TRBD1. V dropped 1 base and J dropped 7; count of bases not matched to a gene: 5. The CDR3 runs to 14 residues. The germline V gene encodes CDR1 SGHNT and CDR2 YYREEE (reference sequence). The CDR3 loop is CASSLYTGGSGYTF. In nucleotides, the CDR3 is TGTGCCAGCAGCTTGTACACAGGGGGCTCTGGCTACACCTTC.

The chain recombines TRBV5-1 with TRBJ1-1; D uncertain. The V end was cut by 0 bases, the J end by 5 bases, with 8 bases between. From germline, CDR1 is SGHRS and CDR2 YFSETQ. This CDR3 is built from 13 residues. The CDR3 here is CASSLGTRTEAFF. CDR3 nucleotide sequence: TGCGCCAGCAGCTTGGGGACGAGGACTGAAGCTTTCTTT.

The chain has TRBV5-1 and TRBJ2-3; 10 positions match TRBD2. CDR3 length: 16 residues. The V gene's germline CDR1 is SGHRS and CDR2 YFSETQ. V lost 0 bases to trimming and J lost 4 bases; unmatched junction nucleotides: 5. CDR3 DNA sequence: TGCGCCAGCAGCTTGGCCCCCAGCGGGGGGGCAGATACGCAGTATTTT. Translating gives CASSLAPSGGADTQYF.

The rearrangement links TRBV11-1 to TRBJ1-3; D is undetermined. The CDR3 has 14 amino acids. With 3 bases removed from V and 3 bases from J, the gap between germline ends came to 9 bases. The germline V gene encodes CDR1 SGHAT and CDR2 FQDESV (reference sequence). The CDR3 spells CASSFRRGGNTIYF. The CDR3 DNA reads as TGTGCCAGCAGCTTCCGACGGGGTGGAAACACCATATATTTT.

This rearrangement joins TRBV4-3 to TRBJ2-3; D ambiguous. CDR1 LGHNA and CDR2 YSLEER come from the germline V gene. CDR3 size: 13 residues. The V gene lost 1 base and the J gene lost 8 bases, with 10 bases spanning the gap. The CDR3 is CASSQVEGGTQYF. Here the CDR3 DNA reads TGCGCCAGCAGCCAAGTGGAAGGCGGTACGCAGTATTTT.

The genes are TRBV4-1 and TRBJ2-7; D is undetermined. Deletions cut 1 base from V and 1 base from J, with 8 bases between. Germline V gives CDR1 MGHRA, CDR2 YSYEKL. This CDR3 region has 14 residues. The CDR3 bases are TGCGCCAGCAGCCAAGCACAGCGATCCTACGAGCAGTACTTC. Protein: CASSQAQRSYEQYF.